A selection of T cell receptor beta chains follows, all from one sample in a study of cytomegalovirus exposure and HLA in healthy donors. Profiling relied on immunoSEQ multiplex PCR, and the TCRdb table lists in-frame clones only, not all of them. The sample yields tens of thousands of clones, 70% to 80% seen once. The sample taken for sequencing was PBMCs. These receptors all come from a man aged 50-60 years in good health and CMV-seronegative. Both conserved end residues are part of each CDR3. A D gene is named only where the DNA matches it firmly. A row's size may be missing; if present it is once, few, many or a size class.

V gene	D gene	J gene	clone size	CDR3 DNA	CDR3 protein
TRBV7-2	.	TRBJ2-7	.	TGTGCCACCCGGCGCGACGGAGCTCAGCAGTACTTC	CATRRDGAQQYF
TRBV6-5	.	TRBJ2-5	.	TGTGCCAGCAGAAGAAGACAGTTGCAAGAGACCCAGTACTTC	CASRRRQLQETQYF
TRBV7-2	.	TRBJ1-1	.	TGTGCCAGCAGGCCTAGTCCCGCGGACACTGAAGCTTTCTTT	CASRPSPADTEAFF
TRBV14	.	TRBJ2-5	.	TGTGCCAGCAGCCAACTTTTGGCCCCCCAAGAGACCCAGTACTTC	CASSQLLAPQETQYF
TRBV5-4	.	TRBJ2-2	once	TGTGCCAGCAGCTTGGCAGGGCCCTACCGAAACACCGGGGAGCTGTTTTTT	CASSLAGPYRNTGELFF
TRBV6-5	.	TRBJ2-7	.	TGTGCCAGCAGTTCCCTCGAGCAGTACTTC	CASSSLEQYF
TRBV2	.	TRBJ1-5	.	TGTGCCAGCAGTCGGCAGGGGAATCAGCCCCAGCATTTT	CASSRQGNQPQHF
TRBV5-1	.	TRBJ1-1	.	TGCGCCAGCAGCTTGTCGGGGGACACTGAAGCTTTCTTT	CASSLSGDTEAFF
TRBV5-1	.	TRBJ2-4	.	TGCGCCAGCACAGACAAAAACATTCAGTACTTC	CASTDKNIQYF
TRBV6-5	.	TRBJ2-7	.	TGTGCCAGCAGTTACTTCCCAGGCTCCTACGAGCAGTACTTC	CASSYFPGSYEQYF
TRBV5-1	TRBD1	TRBJ1-4	few	TGCGCCAGCAGCGACAGGGGGTTGGATAATGAAAAACTGTTTTTT	CASSDRGLDNEKLFF
TRBV6-6	.	TRBJ1-5	.	TGTGCCAGCAGTTATGATGGGACTTTCGTGGAGCCCCAGCATTTT	CASSYDGTFVEPQHF
TRBV28	TRBD1	TRBJ1-6	.	TGTGCCAGCAGTTTGGGGACAGGGGGATCACCCCTCCACTTT	CASSLGTGGSPLHF
TRBV5-1	.	TRBJ1-3	.	TGCGCCAGCAGCTTCTCCCTGGGAGTCTCTGGAAACACCATATATTTT	CASSFSLGVSGNTIYF
TRBV7-9	.	TRBJ2-1	.	TGTGCCAGCAGCTTCGCCGGGACTGTCTACAATGAGCAGTTCTTC	CASSFAGTVYNEQFF
TRBV5-6	TRBD1	TRBJ1-1	few	TGTGCCAGCAGTCCCAGGGGGGCGGTGAACACTGAAGCTTTCTTT	CASSPRGAVNTEAFF
TRBV6-5	.	TRBJ1-1	.	TGTGCCAGCAGTTCGGACTCTGGCGGAACTGAAGCTTTCTTT	CASSSDSGGTEAFF
TRBV28	.	TRBJ2-2	few	TGTGCCAGCAGCCTGGAGCGGGCGCTATTCACCGGGGAGCTGTTTTTT	CASSLERALFTGELFF
TRBV30	.	TRBJ1-1	.	TGTGCCTCCCGGGAGCACTTGGGGAACACTGAAGCTTTCTTT	CASREHLGNTEAFF
TRBV9	.	TRBJ1-1	.	TGTGCCAGCAGCGTAAGTTCAGGGAACACTGAAGCTTTCTTT	CASSVSSGNTEAFF
TRBV28	TRBD2	TRBJ2-5	.	TGTGCCAGCAGTAGAGACTTGGGACTAGCAAGTGAGACCCAGTACTTC	CASSRDLGLASETQYF
TRBV28	.	TRBJ1-5	.	TGTGCCAGCAGTTACGGGGGAGGTGAGGGCAATCAGCCCCAGCATTTT	CASSYGGGEGNQPQHF
TRBV15	TRBD2	TRBJ2-1	.	TGTGCCACCAGCGGATACAACGGACTAGCGGGAGGGGATGAGCAGTTCTTC	CATSGYNGLAGGDEQFF